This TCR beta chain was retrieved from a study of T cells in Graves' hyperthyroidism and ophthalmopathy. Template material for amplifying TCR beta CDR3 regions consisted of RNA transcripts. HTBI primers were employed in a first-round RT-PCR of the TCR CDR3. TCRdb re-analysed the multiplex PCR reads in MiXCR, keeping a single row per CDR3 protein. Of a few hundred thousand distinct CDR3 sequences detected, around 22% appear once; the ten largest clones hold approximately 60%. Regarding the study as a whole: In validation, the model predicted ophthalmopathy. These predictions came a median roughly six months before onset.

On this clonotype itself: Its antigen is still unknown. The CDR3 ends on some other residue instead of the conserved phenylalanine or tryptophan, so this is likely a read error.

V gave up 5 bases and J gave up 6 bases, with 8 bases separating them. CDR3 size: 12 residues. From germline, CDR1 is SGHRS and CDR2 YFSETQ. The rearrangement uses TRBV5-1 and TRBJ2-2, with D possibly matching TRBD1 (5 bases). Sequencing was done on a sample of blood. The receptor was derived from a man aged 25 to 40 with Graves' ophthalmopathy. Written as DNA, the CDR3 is TGCGCCAGCAGTTCAGGGTCCGGGGAGCTGTTTGTT. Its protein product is CASSSGSGELFV.